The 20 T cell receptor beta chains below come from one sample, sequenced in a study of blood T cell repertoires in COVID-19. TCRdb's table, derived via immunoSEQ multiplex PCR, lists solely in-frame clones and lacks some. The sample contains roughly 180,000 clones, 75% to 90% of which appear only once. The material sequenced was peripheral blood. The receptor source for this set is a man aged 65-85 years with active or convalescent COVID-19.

The CDR3 reads CASSPTRGLGGYTF. CDR3 coding DNA: TGTGCCAGCAGTCCAACAAGAGGGCTGGGTGGCTACACCTTC. This chain connects TRBV27 to TRBJ1-2; no firm D call. Germline loops: CDR1 MNHEY, CDR2 SMNVEV (reference sequence). CDR3 length: 14 amino acids. The ends were cut back, 5 bases at V and 7 bases at J, with 17 bases in the middle.

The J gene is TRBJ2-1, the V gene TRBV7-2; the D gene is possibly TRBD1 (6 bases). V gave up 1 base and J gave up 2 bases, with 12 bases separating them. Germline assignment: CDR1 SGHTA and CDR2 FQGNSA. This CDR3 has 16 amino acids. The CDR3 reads CASSLVRTVTYNEQFF. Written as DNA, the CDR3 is TGTGCCAGCAGCTTAGTTCGGACAGTGACCTACAATGAGCAGTTCTTC.

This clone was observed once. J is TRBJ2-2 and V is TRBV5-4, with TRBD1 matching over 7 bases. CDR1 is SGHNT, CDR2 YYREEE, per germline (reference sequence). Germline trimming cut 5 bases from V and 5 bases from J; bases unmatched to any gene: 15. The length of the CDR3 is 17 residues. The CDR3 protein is CASSRGQANHGTGELFF. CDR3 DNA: TGTGCCAGCAGTCGCGGACAGGCCAACCATGGTACCGGGGAGCTGTTTTTT.

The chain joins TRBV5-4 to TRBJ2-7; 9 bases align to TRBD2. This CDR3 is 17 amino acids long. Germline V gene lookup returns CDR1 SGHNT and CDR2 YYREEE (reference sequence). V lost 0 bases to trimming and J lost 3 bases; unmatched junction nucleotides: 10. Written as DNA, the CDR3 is TGTGCCAGCAGCTTGGGCATTAGCGGGAGATCCGACTACGAGCAGTACTTC. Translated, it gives CASSLGISGRSDYEQYF.

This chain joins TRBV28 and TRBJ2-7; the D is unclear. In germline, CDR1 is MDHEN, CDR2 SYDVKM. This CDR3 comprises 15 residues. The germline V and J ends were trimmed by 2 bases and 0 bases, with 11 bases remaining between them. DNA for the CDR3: TGTGCCAGCAGTTTAGGGCGTTTGGGCTCCTACGAGCAGTACTTC. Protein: CASSLGRLGSYEQYF. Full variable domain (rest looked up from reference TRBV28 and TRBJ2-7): DVKVTQSSRYLVKRTGEKVFLECVQDMDHENMFWYRQDPGLGLRLIYFSYDVKMKEKGDIPEGYSVSREKKERFSLILESASTNQTSMYLCASSLGRLGSYEQYFGPGTRLTVT.

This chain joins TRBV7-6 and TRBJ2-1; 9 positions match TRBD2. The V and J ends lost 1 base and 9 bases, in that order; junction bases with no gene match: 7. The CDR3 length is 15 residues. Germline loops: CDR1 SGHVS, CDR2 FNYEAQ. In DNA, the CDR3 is TGTGCCAGCAGCTTAGATTACGGGACTAGCAGTGAGCAGTTCTTC. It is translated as CASSLDYGTSSEQFF.

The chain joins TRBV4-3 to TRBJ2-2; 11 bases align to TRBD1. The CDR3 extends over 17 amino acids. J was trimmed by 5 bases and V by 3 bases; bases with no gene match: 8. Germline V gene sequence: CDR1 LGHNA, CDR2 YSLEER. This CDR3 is CASSHKLDRGRTGELFF. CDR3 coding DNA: TGCGCCAGCAGCCACAAACTGGACAGGGGGCGAACCGGGGAGCTGTTTTTT.

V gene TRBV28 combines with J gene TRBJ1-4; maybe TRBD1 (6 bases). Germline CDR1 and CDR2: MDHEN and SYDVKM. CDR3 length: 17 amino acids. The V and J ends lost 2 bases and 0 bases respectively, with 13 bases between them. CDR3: CASSLPQGAATNEKLFF. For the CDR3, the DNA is TGTGCCAGCAGTTTACCACAGGGCGCCGCAACTAATGAAAAACTGTTTTTT.

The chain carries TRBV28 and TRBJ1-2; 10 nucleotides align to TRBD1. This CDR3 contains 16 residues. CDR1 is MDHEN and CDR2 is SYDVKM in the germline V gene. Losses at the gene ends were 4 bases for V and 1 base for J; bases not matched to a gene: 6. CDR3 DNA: TGTGCCAGCAGTTCCCCCCGGGACAGGGGTAACTATGGCTACACCTTC. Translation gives CASSSPRDRGNYGYTF.

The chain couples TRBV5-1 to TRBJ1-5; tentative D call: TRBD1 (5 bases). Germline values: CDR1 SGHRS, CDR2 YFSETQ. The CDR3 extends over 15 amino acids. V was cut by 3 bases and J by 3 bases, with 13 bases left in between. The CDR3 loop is CASSWGGGDNQPQHF. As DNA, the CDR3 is TGCGCCAGCAGCTGGGGCGGGGGGGACAATCAGCCCCAGCATTTT. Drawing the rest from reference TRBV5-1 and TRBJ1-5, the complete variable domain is KAGVTQTPRYLIKTRGQQVTLSCSPISGHRSVSWYQQTPGQGLQFLFEYFSETQRNKGNFPGRFSGRQFSNSRSEMNVSTLELGDSALYLCASSWGGGDNQPQHFGDGTRLSIL.

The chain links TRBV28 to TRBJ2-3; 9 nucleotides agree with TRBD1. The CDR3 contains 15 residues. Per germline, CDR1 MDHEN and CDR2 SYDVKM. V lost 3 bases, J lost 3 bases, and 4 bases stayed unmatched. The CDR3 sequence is CASSLTGTGTDTQYF. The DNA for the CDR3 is TGTGCCAGCAGTTTGACGGGGACAGGGACAGATACGCAGTATTTT. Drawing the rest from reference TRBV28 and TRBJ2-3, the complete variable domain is DVKVTQSSRYLVKRTGEKVFLECVQDMDHENMFWYRQDPGLGLRLIYFSYDVKMKEKGDIPEGYSVSREKKERFSLILESASTNQTSMYLCASSLTGTGTDTQYFGPGTRLTVL.

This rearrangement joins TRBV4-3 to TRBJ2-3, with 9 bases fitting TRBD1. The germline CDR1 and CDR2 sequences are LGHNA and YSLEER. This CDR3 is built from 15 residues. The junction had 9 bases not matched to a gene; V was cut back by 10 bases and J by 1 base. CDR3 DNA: TGCGCCACCCAGAGGACAGGGGCAGGCACAGATACGCAGTATTTT. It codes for CATQRTGAGTDTQYF.

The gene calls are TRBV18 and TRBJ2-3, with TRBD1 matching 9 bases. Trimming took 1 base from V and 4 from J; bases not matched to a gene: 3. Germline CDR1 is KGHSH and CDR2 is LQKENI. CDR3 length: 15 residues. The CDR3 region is CASSPQTGGSDTQYF. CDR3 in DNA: TGTGCCAGCTCACCACAGACAGGGGGGTCAGATACGCAGTATTTT.

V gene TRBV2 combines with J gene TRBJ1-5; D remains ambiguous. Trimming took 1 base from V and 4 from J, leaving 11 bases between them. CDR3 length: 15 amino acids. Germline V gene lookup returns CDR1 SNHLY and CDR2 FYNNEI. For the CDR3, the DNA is TGTGCCAGCAGTGAAGACCGGGGTCGAAATCAGCCCCAGCATTTT. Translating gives CASSEDRGRNQPQHF. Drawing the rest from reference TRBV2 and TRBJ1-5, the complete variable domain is EPEVTQTPSHQVTQMGQEVILRCVPISNHLYFYWYRQILGQKVEFLVSFYNNEISEKSEIFDDQFSVERPDGSNFTLKIRSTKLEDSAMYFCASSEDRGRNQPQHFGDGTRLSIL.

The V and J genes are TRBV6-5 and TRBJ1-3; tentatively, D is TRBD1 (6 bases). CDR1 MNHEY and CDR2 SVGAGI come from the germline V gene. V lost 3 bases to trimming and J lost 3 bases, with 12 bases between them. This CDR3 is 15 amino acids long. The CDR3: CASSYSRTVGNTIYF. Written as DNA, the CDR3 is TGTGCCAGCAGTTATAGTCGGACAGTTGGAAACACCATATATTTT.

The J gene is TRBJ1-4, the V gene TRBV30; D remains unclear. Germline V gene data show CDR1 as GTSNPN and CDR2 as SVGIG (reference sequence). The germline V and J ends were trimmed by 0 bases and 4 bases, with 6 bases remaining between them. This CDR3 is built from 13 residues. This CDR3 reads CAWSVRDNEKLFF. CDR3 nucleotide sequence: TGTGCCTGGAGTGTACGAGATAATGAAAAACTGTTTTTT.

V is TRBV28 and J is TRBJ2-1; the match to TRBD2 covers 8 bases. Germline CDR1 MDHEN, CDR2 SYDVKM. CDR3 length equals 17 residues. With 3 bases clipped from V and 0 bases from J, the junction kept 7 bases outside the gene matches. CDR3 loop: CASSFRGGPNSYNEQFF. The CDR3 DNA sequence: TGTGCCAGCAGTTTCCGGGGGGGGCCTAACTCCTACAATGAGCAGTTCTTC.

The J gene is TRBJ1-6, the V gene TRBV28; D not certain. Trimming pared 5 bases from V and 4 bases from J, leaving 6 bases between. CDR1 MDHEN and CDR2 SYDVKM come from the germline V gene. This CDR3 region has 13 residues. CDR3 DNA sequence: TGTGCCAGCAGTGGAGGGTATAATTCACCCCTCCACTTT. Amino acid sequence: CASSGGYNSPLHF.

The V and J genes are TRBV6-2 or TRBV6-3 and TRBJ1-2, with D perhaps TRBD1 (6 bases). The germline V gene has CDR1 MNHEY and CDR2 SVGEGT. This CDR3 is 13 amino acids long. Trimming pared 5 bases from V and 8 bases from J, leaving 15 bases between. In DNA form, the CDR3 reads TGTGCCAGCAGTCCCCCCCAGGGGTACGGCTACACCTTC. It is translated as CASSPPQGYGYTF.

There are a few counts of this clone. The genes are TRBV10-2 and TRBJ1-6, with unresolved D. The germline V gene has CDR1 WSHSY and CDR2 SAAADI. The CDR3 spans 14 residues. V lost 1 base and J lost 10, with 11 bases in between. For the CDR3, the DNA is TGCGCCAGCAGTGAGTACAGATATGGATCACCCCTCCACTTT. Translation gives CASSEYRYGSPLHF.